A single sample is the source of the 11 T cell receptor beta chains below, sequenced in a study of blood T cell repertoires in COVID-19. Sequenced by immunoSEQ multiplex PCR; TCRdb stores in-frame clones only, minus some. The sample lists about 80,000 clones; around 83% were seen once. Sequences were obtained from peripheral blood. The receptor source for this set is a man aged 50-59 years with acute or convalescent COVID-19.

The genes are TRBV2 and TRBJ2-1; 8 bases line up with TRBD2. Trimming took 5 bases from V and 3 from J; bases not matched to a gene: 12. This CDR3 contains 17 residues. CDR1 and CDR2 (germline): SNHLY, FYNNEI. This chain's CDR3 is CASSPLDAGGNYNEQFF. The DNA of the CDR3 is TGTGCCAGCAGTCCCCTCGACGCGGGAGGCAACTACAATGAGCAGTTCTTC.

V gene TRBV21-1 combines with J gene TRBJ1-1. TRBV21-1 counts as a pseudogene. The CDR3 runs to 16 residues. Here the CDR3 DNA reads TGTGCCAGCAGCAAATGCCGGTTTTCTATGAACACTGAAGCTTTCTTT. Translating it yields CASSKCRFSMNTEAFF.

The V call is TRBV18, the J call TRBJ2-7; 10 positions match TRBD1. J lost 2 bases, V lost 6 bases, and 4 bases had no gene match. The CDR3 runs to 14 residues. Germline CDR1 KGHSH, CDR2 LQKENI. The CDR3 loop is CASSPGTGAYEQYF. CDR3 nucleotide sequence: TGTGCCAGCTCGCCCGGGACAGGGGCCTACGAGCAGTACTTC.

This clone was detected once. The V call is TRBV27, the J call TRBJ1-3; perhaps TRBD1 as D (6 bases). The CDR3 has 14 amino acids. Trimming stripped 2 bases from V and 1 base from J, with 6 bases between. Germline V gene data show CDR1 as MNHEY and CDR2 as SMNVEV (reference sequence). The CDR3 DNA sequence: TGTGCCAGCAGTTTAACAGGGTCTGGAAACACCATATATTTT. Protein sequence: CASSLTGSGNTIYF.

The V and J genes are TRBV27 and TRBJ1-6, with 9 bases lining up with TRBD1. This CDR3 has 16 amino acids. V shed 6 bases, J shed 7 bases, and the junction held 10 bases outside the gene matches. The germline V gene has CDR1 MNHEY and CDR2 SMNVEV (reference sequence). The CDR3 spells CASSQRATGGNSPLHF. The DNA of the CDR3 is TGTGCCAGCAGCCAGAGGGCCACAGGGGGCAATTCACCCCTCCACTTT.

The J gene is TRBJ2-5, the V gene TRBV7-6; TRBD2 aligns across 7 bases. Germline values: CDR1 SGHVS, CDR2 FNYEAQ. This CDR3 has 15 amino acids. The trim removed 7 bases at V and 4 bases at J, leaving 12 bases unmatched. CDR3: CASTMGGGLGETQYF. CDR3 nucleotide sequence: TGTGCCAGCACCATGGGGGGGGGATTAGGAGAGACCCAGTACTTC.

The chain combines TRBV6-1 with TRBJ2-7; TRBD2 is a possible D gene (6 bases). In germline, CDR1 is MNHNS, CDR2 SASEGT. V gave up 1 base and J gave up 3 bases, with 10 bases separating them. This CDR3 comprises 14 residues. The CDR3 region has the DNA TGTGCCAGCAGTGAAGACGGGAGTCGCTACGAGCAGTACTTC. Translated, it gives CASSEDGSRYEQYF.

CDR3 DNA: TGTGCCAGCATGATGACAGGGGATAGGACTGAAGCTTTCTTT. It encodes CASMMTGDRTEAFF. V gene TRBV6-5 combines with J gene TRBJ1-1; 8 positions agree with TRBD1. Germline CDR1 reads MNHEY; CDR2 reads SVGAGI. The CDR3 covers 14 residues. V lost 7 bases and J lost 5; bases outside the gene matches: 9.

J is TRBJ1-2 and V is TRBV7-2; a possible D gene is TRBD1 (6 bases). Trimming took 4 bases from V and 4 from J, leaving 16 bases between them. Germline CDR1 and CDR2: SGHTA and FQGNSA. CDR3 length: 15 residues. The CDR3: CASSSRDTGSYGYTF. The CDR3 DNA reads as TGTGCCAGCAGCTCCCGAGACACAGGGAGCTATGGCTACACCTTC.

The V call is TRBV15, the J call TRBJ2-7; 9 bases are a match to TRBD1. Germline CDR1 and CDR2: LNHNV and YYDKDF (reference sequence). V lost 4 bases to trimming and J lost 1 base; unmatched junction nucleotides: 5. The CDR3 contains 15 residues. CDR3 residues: CATSIGQGLSYEQYF. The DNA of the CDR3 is TGTGCCACCAGCATAGGACAGGGGCTTTCCTACGAGCAGTACTTC.

The CDR3 protein is CASSMYWSGELFF. CDR3 DNA: TGTGCCAGCAGTATGTATTGGAGCGGGGAGCTGTTTTTT. The chain uses TRBV12-3 or TRBV12-4 and TRBJ2-2; D unresolved. The CDR3 is made up of 13 amino acids. Trimming removed 5 bases at V and 7 bases at J, with 11 bases between.